Listed below are T cell receptor beta chains from one sample, sequenced in a study of T cell repertoires in cytomegalovirus infection. A single record per CDR3 protein comes from TCRdb applying MiXCR to the reads. The sample contains 200,000 to 300,000 distinct CDR3 sequences, about 12% of which appear only once. Sequenced sample: PBMCs. These receptor sequences come from a human donor in good health (CMV status not recorded). Some clones in this sample may be carry-over from other donors' samples. CDR3s include the opening cysteine and the closing phenylalanine or tryptophan. Each record gives: clone size, D gene, V gene, J gene, CDR3 protein, CDR3 DNA. A D gene is named only where the DNA matches it firmly. Clone size is given for some rows only: seen once, a few or many times, or a class if the clone is expanded.

size: -; D: TRBD1; V: TRBV28; J: TRBJ1-5; CDR3: CASRDRNQPQHF; DNA: TGTGCCAGCAGGGACAGGAATCAGCCCCAGCATTTT
size: many; D: -; V: TRBV7-2; J: TRBJ1-4; CDR3: CASSSRTFATNEKLFF; DNA: TGTGCCAGCAGCTCCAGGACCTTCGCAACTAATGAAAAACTGTTTTTT
size: many; D: -; V: TRBV28; J: TRBJ2-3; CDR3: CASSYRVNTQYF; DNA: TGTGCCAGCAGTTACAGGGTAAATACGCAGTATTTT
size: -; D: -; V: TRBV29-1; J: TRBJ1-1; CDR3: CSVALPSQGPNTEAFF; DNA: TGCAGCGTTGCCCTACCCAGCCAGGGACCGAACACTGAAGCTTTCTTT
size: -; D: -; V: TRBV7-2; J: TRBJ1-2; CDR3: CASSSDGRGGYTF; DNA: TGTGCCAGCAGCTCCGACGGTAGGGGAGGCTACACCTTC
size: many; D: -; V: TRBV10-3; J: TRBJ2-7; CDR3: CAISESILGALSYEQYF; DNA: TGTGCCATCAGTGAGTCGATTCTAGGGGCCCTCTCCTACGAGCAGTACTTC
size: many; D: TRBD1; V: TRBV12-3/TRBV12-4; J: TRBJ1-6; CDR3: CASGQVNSPLHF; DNA: TGTGCCAGTGGACAGGTTAATTCACCCCTCCACTTT
size: few; D: -; V: TRBV19; J: TRBJ1-4; CDR3: CASTPPGVRADEKLFF; DNA: TGTGCCAGTACCCCCCCTGGGGTGAGAGCGGATGAAAAACTGTTTTTT
size: many; D: TRBD1; V: TRBV28; J: TRBJ2-3; CDR3: CASSLSRDRGYTDTQYF; DNA: TGTGCCAGCAGTTTATCCCGGGACAGGGGGTACACAGATACGCAGTATTTT
size: many; D: -; V: TRBV6-1; J: TRBJ2-5; CDR3: CASSLDGQETQYF; DNA: TGTGCCAGCAGCCTAGACGGTCAAGAGACCCAGTACTTC
size: many; D: -; V: TRBV11-2; J: TRBJ2-7; CDR3: CASSPKGNEQYF; DNA: TGTGCCAGCAGCCCGAAAGGCAACGAGCAGTACTTC
size: many; D: TRBD1; V: TRBV10-3; J: TRBJ2-5; CDR3: CAIRADRGLQETQYF; DNA: TGTGCCATCAGAGCTGACAGGGGGCTCCAGGAGACCCAGTACTTC
size: many; D: -; V: TRBV2; J: TRBJ2-1; CDR3: CASSTGGYNEQFF; DNA: TGTGCCAGCAGCACCGGGGGTTACAATGAGCAGTTCTTC
size: many; D: TRBD1; V: TRBV5-1; J: TRBJ1-6; CDR3: CASSLEGRGLASPLHF; DNA: TGCGCCAGCAGCTTGGAGGGCAGGGGGCTGGCTTCACCCCTCCACTTT
size: few; D: -; V: TRBV19; J: TRBJ1-1; CDR3: CASSMTGGTEAFF; DNA: TGTGCCAGTAGTATGACAGGTGGCACTGAAGCTTTCTTT
size: many; D: TRBD1; V: TRBV7-2; J: TRBJ1-4; CDR3: CASSSGVRDSNEKLFF; DNA: TGTGCCAGCAGCTCGGGGGTACGGGACAGCAATGAAAAACTGTTTTTT
size: many; D: -; V: TRBV7-2; J: TRBJ1-5; CDR3: CASSLKQQDSNQPQHF; DNA: TGTGCCAGCAGCTTAAAGCAACAGGATAGCAATCAGCCCCAGCATTTT
size: few; D: TRBD1; V: TRBV6-5; J: TRBJ2-2; CDR3: CASRRQGATGELFF; DNA: TGTGCCAGCCGACGACAGGGGGCAACCGGGGAGCTGTTTTTT
size: -; D: TRBD1; V: TRBV6-2/TRBV6-3; J: TRBJ2-3; CDR3: CASSPPRQGREDTQYF; DNA: TGTGCCAGCAGCCCACCGAGACAGGGACGGGAAGATACGCAGTATTTT
size: many; D: -; V: TRBV25-1; J: TRBJ2-5; CDR3: CASSPIRQGGETQYF; DNA: TGTGCCAGCAGTCCTATTAGACAGGGAGGAGAGACCCAGTACTTC
size: many; D: -; V: TRBV20-1; J: TRBJ1-2; CDR3: CSARVAGNYGYTF; DNA: TGCAGTGCTAGAGTGGCGGGGAACTATGGCTACACCTTC
size: many; D: -; V: TRBV7-2; J: TRBJ2-7; CDR3: CASTQTAGEQYF; DNA: TGTGCCAGCACCCAAACGGCAGGCGAGCAGTACTTC
size: many; D: TRBD2; V: TRBV5-6; J: TRBJ2-1; CDR3: CASKSGRALNEQFF; DNA: TGTGCCAGCAAGAGCGGGAGGGCCCTCAATGAGCAGTTCTTC
size: many; D: TRBD1; V: TRBV28; J: TRBJ2-5; CDR3: CASSHRTGGGWVYF; DNA: TGTGCCAGCAGTCACAGGACAGGGGGCGGGTGGGTATACTTC
size: few; D: -; V: TRBV20-1; J: TRBJ2-1; CDR3: CSARDPGSGALNEQFF; DNA: TGCAGTGCTAGAGATCCGGGAAGCGGAGCACTCAATGAGCAGTTCTTC
size: many; D: -; V: TRBV28; J: TRBJ2-4; CDR3: CASKGAGVWNIQYF; DNA: TGTGCCAGCAAGGGGGCGGGAGTTTGGAACATTCAGTACTTC
size: many; D: TRBD2; V: TRBV29-1; J: TRBJ2-3; CDR3: CSVDAGDDTDTQYF; DNA: TGCAGCGTTGATGCGGGGGACGACACAGATACGCAGTATTTT
size: many; D: -; V: TRBV6-4; J: TRBJ2-3; CDR3: CASSDGASTDTQYF; DNA: TGTGCCAGCAGCGACGGAGCTAGCACAGATACGCAGTATTTT
size: many; D: -; V: TRBV6-2/TRBV6-3; J: TRBJ2-7; CDR3: CASSYSTMDGNYEQYF; DNA: TGTGCCAGCAGTTACTCGACAATGGACGGAAACTACGAGCAGTACTTC
size: -; D: TRBD1; V: TRBV7-9; J: TRBJ2-7; CDR3: CAVQGAGYEQYF; DNA: TGTGCCGTCCAGGGGGCAGGCTACGAGCAGTACTTC
size: few; D: -; V: TRBV28; J: TRBJ1-2; CDR3: CATTASSYGYTF; DNA: TGTGCCACGACTGCGTCCTCCTATGGCTACACCTTC
size: -; D: -; V: TRBV28; J: TRBJ2-1; CDR3: CASSLTYREALFF; DNA: TGTGCCAGCAGTTTAACCTACAGGGAGGCCTTGTTCTTC
size: -; D: -; V: TRBV28; J: TRBJ2-5; CDR3: CASSLIGFGGLETQYF; DNA: TGTGCCAGCAGTTTAATCGGCTTCGGGGGACTTGAGACCCAGTACTTC
size: many; D: TRBD1; V: TRBV19; J: TRBJ2-7; CDR3: CASSIDRDSSYEQYF; DNA: TGTGCCAGTAGTATAGATCGGGACAGCTCCTACGAGCAGTACTTC
size: many; D: TRBD2; V: TRBV19; J: TRBJ2-3; CDR3: CASSVVRTSGGGDSTDTQYF; DNA: TGTGCCAGTAGTGTGGTCCGGACTAGCGGGGGGGGAGATAGCACAGATACGCAGTATTTT
size: many; D: -; V: TRBV7-2; J: TRBJ1-6; CDR3: CASSSNAAGNNSPLHF; DNA: TGTGCCAGCAGCAGTAATGCGGCCGGGAATAATTCACCCCTCCACTTT
size: -; D: TRBD2; V: TRBV5-6; J: TRBJ2-3; CDR3: CASSRSGRASTDTQYF; DNA: TGTGCCAGCAGCCGTAGCGGGAGGGCCTCGACAGATACGCAGTATTTT
size: many; D: -; V: TRBV7-3; J: TRBJ2-1; CDR3: CASRDRLSYNEQFF; DNA: TGTGCCAGCAGGGACCGCCTTTCCTACAATGAGCAGTTCTTC
size: few; D: -; V: TRBV19; J: TRBJ1-2; CDR3: CASSRDSQYGYTF; DNA: TGTGCCAGTAGTCGCGACAGTCAGTATGGCTACACCTTC
size: -; D: -; V: TRBV5-6; J: TRBJ2-1; CDR3: CASSSLRGEQFF; DNA: TGTGCCAGCAGCTCCCTCAGGGGTGAGCAGTTCTTC
size: few; D: -; V: TRBV6-6; J: TRBJ1-2; CDR3: CASIAGVRYDGYTF; DNA: TGTGCCAGCATCGCAGGGGTTCGGTACGATGGCTACACCTTC
size: many; D: TRBD1; V: TRBV7-2; J: TRBJ2-7; CDR3: CASSLPRQGTYEQYF; DNA: TGTGCCAGCAGTTTACCCCGACAGGGAACCTACGAGCAGTACTTC
size: -; D: -; V: TRBV29-1; J: TRBJ2-5; CDR3: CSVGGFGLAETQYF; DNA: TGCAGCGTTGGTGGGTTCGGTCTCGCGGAGACCCAGTACTTC
size: many; D: -; V: TRBV7-9; J: TRBJ1-1; CDR3: CASSFSGQKTEAFF; DNA: TGTGCCAGCAGCTTTAGTGGACAGAAAACTGAAGCTTTCTTT
size: many; D: -; V: TRBV24-1; J: TRBJ2-3; CDR3: CATSDPVTSGSQYF; DNA: TGTGCCACCAGTGACCCTGTTACTAGTGGGTCGCAGTATTTT
size: -; D: -; V: TRBV6-2/TRBV6-3; J: TRBJ2-2; CDR3: CASSLPGQRNTGELFF; DNA: TGTGCCAGCAGTCTACCTGGACAGAGGAACACCGGGGAGCTGTTTTTT
size: once; D: TRBD1; V: TRBV29-1; J: TRBJ2-5; CDR3: CSADRGDSETQYF; DNA: TGCAGCGCGGACAGGGGAGATTCGGAGACCCAGTACTTC
size: many; D: TRBD2; V: TRBV7-3; J: TRBJ2-3; CDR3: CASSVRGGPTDTQYF; DNA: TGTGCCAGCAGCGTCCGGGGGGGCCCCACAGATACGCAGTATTTT
size: few; D: -; V: TRBV11-3; J: TRBJ2-2; CDR3: CASSLAATGTTGELFF; DNA: TGTGCCAGCAGCTTAGCGGCTACCGGGACCACCGGGGAGCTGTTTTTT
size: few; D: TRBD1; V: TRBV28; J: TRBJ1-1; CDR3: CASSLTIGTALTEAFF; DNA: TGTGCCAGCAGCCTAACGATAGGGACAGCCCTCACTGAAGCTTTCTTT
size: many; D: -; V: TRBV7-2; J: TRBJ2-2; CDR3: CASSLPPNTGELFF; DNA: TGTGCCAGCAGTTTACCCCCGAACACCGGGGAGCTGTTTTTT
size: many; D: -; V: TRBV5-6; J: TRBJ1-1; CDR3: CASSLGGGYNTEAFF; DNA: TGTGCCAGCAGCTTGGGCGGCGGCTATAACACTGAAGCTTTCTTT
size: many; D: TRBD1; V: TRBV6-2/TRBV6-3; J: TRBJ2-1; CDR3: CASSPGTGGSYNEQFF; DNA: TGTGCCAGCAGTCCCGGGACAGGGGGGTCCTACAATGAGCAGTTCTTC
size: many; D: -; V: TRBV6-5; J: TRBJ2-3; CDR3: CASSSPAGLQYF; DNA: TGTGCCAGCAGTTCCCCTGCGGGCCTACAGTATTTT
size: few; D: -; V: TRBV2; J: TRBJ1-2; CDR3: CASSQDMDYGYTF; DNA: TGTGCCAGCAGCCAGGACATGGACTATGGCTACACCTTC
size: few; D: -; V: TRBV12-3/TRBV12-4; J: TRBJ1-4; CDR3: CASSVAREKLFF; DNA: TGTGCCAGCAGCGTCGCCAGGGAAAAACTGTTTTTT
size: many; D: -; V: TRBV6-1; J: TRBJ2-7; CDR3: CASSLARTYEQYF; DNA: TGTGCCAGCAGTCTCGCCAGGACCTACGAGCAGTACTTC